These 24 T cell receptor beta chains were all obtained from the same sample, sequenced in a study of molecular identifiers for immune sequencing clone quantification. TCRdb fed the PCR reads into MiXCR, producing one record per CDR3 protein. The top ten clones hold around 0.8% of a sample with roughly 90,000 distinct CDR3 sequences, roughly 19% of them seen once. Sequenced sample: naive CD8+ T cells from blood, with Jurkat cell RNA spiked in. Subset described: FACS-sorted CD8+CD4-CCR7+CD45RA+ naive T cells. Receptor source: a human donor in good health. Some libraries in this study had Jurkat cell RNA spiked in.

This clonotype was found many times. The CDR3 DNA follows: TGTGCCAGCAGCCAAGATTTGGGGGCAGATACGCAGTATTTT. It specifies CASSQDLGADTQYF. The chain couples TRBV4-2 to TRBJ2-3; either TRBD1 or TRBD2 may supply D (5 bases each). This CDR3 is built from 14 residues. Germline V gene data show CDR1 as LGHNA and CDR2 as YNFKEQ. V gave up 0 bases and J gave up 4 bases, with 8 bases separating them.

This clonotype has a count of ten or more. The chain combines TRBV20-1 with TRBJ2-7, with D uncertain. This CDR3 comprises 14 residues. V was shortened by 1 base and J by 0 bases, with 10 bases between the two germline ends. Germline assignment: CDR1 DFQATT and CDR2 SNEGSKA (reference sequence). CDR3 DNA sequence: TGCAGTGCTAGAGGGCAGACAAGCTCCTACGAGCAGTACTTC. Its protein is CSARGQTSSYEQYF.

This clonotype was counted many times. The chain recombines TRBV28 with TRBJ2-7, with TRBD1 as a possible D gene (6 bases). Trimming removed 8 bases from V and 6 bases from J, with 20 bases in between. CDR3 length: 14 amino acids. Per germline, CDR1 MDHEN and CDR2 SYDVKM. CDR3 DNA: TGTGCCAGCCATGCCGCCAGGGGTCGGCTCGAGCAGTACTTC. Translating gives CASHAARGRLEQYF.

This clonotype appeared many times. The chain uses TRBV27 and TRBJ2-7, with 7 bases matching TRBD2. V gave up 4 bases and J gave up 4 bases; unmatched junction bases: 16. CDR1 is MNHEY and CDR2 is SMNVEV in the germline V gene (reference sequence). This CDR3 is 17 amino acids long. CDR3 protein: CASSSLPGDYKPYEQYF. The CDR3 DNA sequence: TGTGCCAGCAGTTCCCTCCCGGGGGACTACAAGCCGTACGAGCAGTACTTC.

The table lists this clonotype with many counts. V gene TRBV7-9 combines with J gene TRBJ2-5; D possibly matches TRBD1 or TRBD2 (6 bases each). The V gene's germline CDR1 is SEHNR and CDR2 FQNEAQ (reference sequence). V lost 5 bases to trimming and J lost 1 base, with 17 bases between them. The CDR3 is 16 amino acids. The CDR3 sequence: CASSPRRGESQETQYF. DNA of the CDR3: TGTGCCAGCAGCCCACGTAGGGGGGAGTCCCAAGAGACCCAGTACTTC.

This clonotype was recorded at least ten times. A junction end diverges from the germline sequence, so it may reflect a read error. The rearrangement links TRBV7-9 to TRBJ2-1, with TRBD2 as a possible D gene (5 bases). The CDR3 runs to 11 residues. Germline CDR1 and CDR2: SEHNR and FQNEAQ (reference sequence). The CDR3 spells CASSPGLRWLF. The CDR3 region has the DNA TGTGCCAGCAGCCCCGGACTGCGTTGGCTCTTC.

Remarks on this clonotype: A read error may be the cause here, since a much bigger clone is one base away. V and J are TRBV19 and TRBJ1-1; D not resolved. CDR3 size: 13 residues. Germline V gene sequence: CDR1 LNHDA, CDR2 SQIVND (reference sequence). In DNA, the CDR3 is TGTGCCTGTAGTCATGGTTCGAACACTGAAGCTTTCTTT. It encodes CACSHGSNTEAFF.

At least ten counts were recorded for this clonotype. CDR3 sequence: CAWSGARREQYF. The CDR3 coding sequence is TGTGCCTGGAGTGGGGCCAGGAGGGAGCAGTACTTC. The chain is built from TRBV30 and TRBJ2-7; weak D call: TRBD2 (5 bases). In germline, CDR1 is GTSNPN, CDR2 SVGIG (reference sequence). Trimming took off 1 base at V and 7 bases at J, with 11 bases between the two ends. CDR3 length: 12 amino acids. Full variable domain (missing parts from reference TRBV30 and TRBJ2-7): SQTIHQWPATLVQPVGSPLSLECTVEGTSNPNLYWYRQAAGRGLQLLFYSVGIGQISSEVPQNLSASRPQDRQFILSSKKLLLSDSGFYLCAWSGARREQYFGPGTRLTVT.

On this clonotype itself: This clone may be a read error of a much larger clone one base away. The J gene is TRBJ1-1, the V gene TRBV12-3 or TRBV12-4; weak D call: TRBD1 (5 bases). Trimming shortened V by 7 bases and J by 2 bases, and 14 bases separated the two germline ends. This CDR3 contains 14 residues. The CDR3 reads CASTSGGVNTEAFF. CDR3 nucleotide sequence: TGTGCCAGCACCTCGGGGGGAGTTAACACTGAAGCTTTCTTT.

On this clonotype itself: A clone one base away is much larger, so this may be a read error. This chain links TRBV5-6 with TRBJ2-1, with unresolved D. This CDR3 comprises 15 residues. Germline V gene lookup returns CDR1 SGHDT and CDR2 YYEEEE. CDR3 nucleotides: TGTGCCAGCAGCTTGAGGGCAGGTCACGAAGGTGAGCAGCTCTTC. Residues: CASSLRAGHEGEQLF.

V gene TRBV4-3 combines with J gene TRBJ2-7; 9 bases line up with TRBD1. V shed 1 base and J 2 bases; nucleotides not matched to a gene: 6. The length of the CDR3 is 16 residues. Germline CDR1 LGHNA, CDR2 YSLEER. The CDR3 spells CASSQGAGTGPYEQYF. In DNA, the CDR3 is TGCGCCAGCAGCCAAGGGGCCGGGACAGGGCCCTACGAGCAGTACTTC.

This clonotype was picked up many times. The chain employs TRBV7-9 and TRBJ2-2; D uncertain. The CDR3 extends over 13 amino acids. V was trimmed by 5 bases and J by 4 bases, leaving 8 bases between them. Germline-derived CDR1 and CDR2 are SEHNR and FQNEAQ (reference sequence). CDR3: CASSLYSTGELFF. The CDR3 nucleotides read TGTGCCAGCAGCCTCTACTCCACCGGGGAGCTGTTTTTT. The full variable domain, completed using reference TRBV7-9 and TRBJ2-2, is DTGVSQNPRHKITKRGQNVTFRCDPISEHNRLYWYRQTLGQGPEFLTYFQNEAQLEKSRLLSDRFSAERPKGSFSTLEIQRTEQGDSAMYLCASSLYSTGELFFGEGSRLTVL.

This clonotype occurred many times. The chain joins TRBV27 to TRBJ2-5; no reliable D call. This CDR3 contains 13 residues. V gave up 6 bases and J gave up 2 bases, with 10 bases separating them. The V gene's germline CDR1 is MNHEY and CDR2 SMNVEV (reference sequence). The CDR3: CASSPLEQETQYF. CDR3 nucleotide sequence: TGTGCCAGCAGCCCCCTAGAGCAAGAGACCCAGTACTTC.

Worth noting for this clonotype: A much bigger clone sits one base away, suggesting this may be a read error. The chain has TRBV29-1 and TRBJ1-2; TRBD1 matches 8 bases. Germline V gene sequence: CDR1 SQVTM, CDR2 ANQGSEA. The CDR3 length is 17 residues. CDR3 DNA sequence: TGCGGCGTTGAGGAGAGACCCCAGGACAGGGATTACTATGGCTACACCTTC. This sequence encodes CGVEERPQDRDYYGYTF.

This clonotype was recorded at least ten times. This chain links TRBV27 with TRBJ1-5, with D possibly matching TRBD1 (5 bases). The CDR3 is made up of 13 amino acids. V lost 0 bases, J lost 5 bases, and 5 bases lay in between. Germline CDR1 is MNHEY and CDR2 is SMNVEV (reference sequence). The CDR3 DNA follows: TGTGCCAGCAGTTTATCGACAGATCAGCCCCAGCATTTT. Encoded protein: CASSLSTDQPQHF.

Ten or more counts support this clonotype. The chain combines TRBV4-2 with TRBJ2-7, with 7 nucleotides matching TRBD1. The CDR3 sequence is 16 residues long. The V gene's germline CDR1 is LGHNA and CDR2 YNFKEQ. Trimming at V came to 0 bases and at J to 4 bases, leaving 9 bases not matched to a gene. The CDR3 loop is CASSQEEGAGAYEQYF. CDR3 bases: TGTGCCAGCAGCCAAGAAGAGGGGGCGGGCGCATACGAGCAGTACTTC.

V is TRBV2 and J is TRBJ2-3, with 15 positions matching TRBD2. The CDR3 totals 18 residues. Germline V gene lookup returns CDR1 SNHLY and CDR2 FYNNEI. Trimming at V came to 7 bases and at J to 2 bases, leaving 10 bases not matched to a gene. CDR3 protein: CASNGLAGGWDLTDTQYF. In DNA, the CDR3 is TGTGCCAGCAATGGACTAGCGGGAGGGTGGGACCTCACAGATACGCAGTATTTT.

This clonotype was recorded many times. The genes are TRBV19 and TRBJ1-5; 7 nucleotides line up with TRBD1. Germline V gene data show CDR1 as LNHDA and CDR2 as SQIVND (reference sequence). V trimming: 0 bases; J trimming: 9 bases; junction bases outside the gene matches: 5. The CDR3 sequence is 14 residues long. The CDR3 DNA reads TGTGCCAGTAGTATAGAGGACAGGCAAGGGCCCCAGCATTTT. Amino acid sequence: CASSIEDRQGPQHF.

This clonotype was picked up many times. The chain joins TRBV7-2 to TRBJ2-1, with TRBD2 as a possible D gene (6 bases). Trimming removed 1 base at V and 0 bases at J, with 10 bases between. Germline loops: CDR1 SGHTA, CDR2 FQGNSA. This CDR3 has 16 residues. For the CDR3, the DNA is TGTGCCAGCAGCTTAGATCGCGGGACCTCCTACAATGAGCAGTTCTTC. This translates into CASSLDRGTSYNEQFF.

To note about this clonotype: It may be a read error: a sequence one base away is much more abundant. The V and J genes are TRBV5-4 and TRBJ2-3; 10 bases match TRBD1. From germline, CDR1 is SGHNT and CDR2 YYREEE (reference sequence). The CDR3 consists of 17 residues. Written as DNA, the CDR3 is TGTGCCAGCAGTACGGACAGGGGGAGCCTTAGCACAGATACGCAGTGTTTT. Amino acids: CASSTDRGSLSTDTQCF.

This clonotype was detected ten times or more. This CDR3 reads CATSVLEQPDTQYF. CDR3 nucleotides: TGTGCCACCAGTGTGTTGGAGCAGCCAGATACGCAGTATTTT. V gene TRBV24-1 combines with J gene TRBJ2-3; D gene ambiguous. CDR3 size: 14 residues. Per the germline V gene, CDR1 is KGHDR and CDR2 is SFDVKD. Trimming took 5 bases from V and 4 from J, leaving 12 bases between them.

At least ten counts were recorded for this clonotype. The chain couples TRBV7-9 to TRBJ2-3; D is perhaps TRBD1 or TRBD2 (5 bases each). The V end was cut by 2 bases, the J end by 6 bases, with 9 bases between. The CDR3 extends over 13 amino acids. Looked up from germline, CDR1 is SEHNR and CDR2 is FQNEAQ (reference sequence). CDR3 region: CASSLRGEDTQYF. CDR3 sequence (DNA): TGTGCCAGCAGCTTACGAGGGGAGGATACGCAGTATTTT.

This clonotype was recorded at least ten times. V usage is TRBV4-1 and J usage is TRBJ1-4; no firm D call. Germline loops: CDR1 MGHRA, CDR2 YSYEKL. Trimming removed 1 base from V and 4 bases from J, with 10 bases in between. The CDR3 loop spans 15 amino acids. CDR3 protein: CASSQASALNEKLFF. The CDR3 nucleotides read TGCGCCAGCAGCCAAGCTAGCGCCCTTAATGAAAAACTGTTTTTT.

The rearrangement links TRBV20-1 to TRBJ1-1; TRBD1 might be the D (5 bases). CDR3 length: 13 residues. Germline-derived CDR1 and CDR2 are DFQATT and SNEGSKA (reference sequence). CDR3 DNA: TGCAATGCCCCGGGACGCTGGAACACTGAAGCTTTCTTT. This translates into CNAPGRWNTEAFF.